This is a list of T cell receptor beta chains from one sample in a study of T cell responses to AZD1222 COVID-19 vaccine. Method: immunoSEQ multiplex PCR; TCRdb's copy keeps in-frame clones and lacks some. Among about 140,000 clones, about 88% were seen once, and the ten largest hold approximately 4.5%. Sequencing used peripheral blood, obtained on day 0 of AZD1222 vaccination. Receptor source: an adult in good health. Both conserved end residues are trimmed from each CDR3. Each record gives: CDR3 protein, V gene, J gene.

CDR3 protein: ASSFGDGPGQPQH; V gene: TRBV11-3; J gene: TRBJ1-5
CDR3 protein: ASRPGLAVYEQY; V gene: TRBV28; J gene: TRBJ2-7
CDR3 protein: ASSYRTGVNSPLH; V gene: TRBV7-2; J gene: TRBJ1-6
CDR3 protein: ASSPGQAKGGGELF; V gene: TRBV18; J gene: TRBJ2-2
CDR3 protein: SAQHNQPQH; V gene: TRBV20-1; J gene: TRBJ1-5
CDR3 protein: ASSALGQGGNSPLH; V gene: TRBV6-4; J gene: TRBJ1-6
CDR3 protein: ASRPDRANQPQH; V gene: TRBV28; J gene: TRBJ1-5
CDR3 protein: ASSLALGEGAF; V gene: TRBV7-9; J gene: TRBJ1-1
CDR3 protein: ASSLGVVRTLQETQY; V gene: TRBV11-2; J gene: TRBJ2-5
CDR3 protein: ASSLDRDRGPPF; V gene: TRBV5-1; J gene: TRBJ1-2
CDR3 protein: ASSSLAGGFEQF; V gene: TRBV7-6; J gene: TRBJ2-1
CDR3 protein: SVVAANYGYT; V gene: TRBV29-1; J gene: TRBJ1-2
CDR3 protein: ASSLSGGMNEQF; V gene: TRBV5-1; J gene: TRBJ2-1
CDR3 protein: ASSRSGGDSYEQY; V gene: TRBV5-6; J gene: TRBJ2-7
CDR3 protein: ASSQGWTGGEKLF; V gene: TRBV4-1; J gene: TRBJ1-4
CDR3 protein: ASSSPGGGYT; V gene: TRBV7-6; J gene: TRBJ1-2
CDR3 protein: ASSRTWNQPQH; V gene: TRBV6-5; J gene: TRBJ1-5
CDR3 protein: ASSPWTGMNTEAF; V gene: TRBV5-1; J gene: TRBJ1-1
CDR3 protein: ASSEGDIPNYGYT; V gene: TRBV9; J gene: TRBJ1-2
CDR3 protein: ASSLGDRVST; V gene: TRBV12-3/TRBV12-4; J gene: TRBJ1-2
CDR3 protein: ASSEGQGATDTQY; V gene: TRBV6-4; J gene: TRBJ2-3
CDR3 protein: ASSLSGLTGEQY; V gene: TRBV5-8; J gene: TRBJ2-7
CDR3 protein: ASSVGSPREQF; V gene: TRBV5-1; J gene: TRBJ2-1
CDR3 protein: ASRTGLNTEAF; V gene: TRBV2; J gene: TRBJ1-1
CDR3 protein: AWSRGVTEAF; V gene: TRBV30; J gene: TRBJ1-1
CDR3 protein: ASSEAYDMH; V gene: TRBV2; J gene: TRBJ1-5
CDR3 protein: ASSKQGKDGYT; V gene: TRBV27; J gene: TRBJ1-2
CDR3 protein: ASSPGDTDTQY; V gene: TRBV6-4; J gene: TRBJ2-3
CDR3 protein: ASSFRQTYNSPLH; V gene: TRBV27; J gene: TRBJ1-6
CDR3 protein: ASKFDSLPNNSPLH; V gene: TRBV27; J gene: TRBJ1-6
CDR3 protein: ASSPDAGRDLGYT; V gene: TRBV7-6; J gene: TRBJ1-2
CDR3 protein: ASSFGTSGSKF; V gene: TRBV7-3; J gene: TRBJ2-1
CDR3 protein: ASSFRGLARGEQY; V gene: TRBV7-2; J gene: TRBJ2-7
CDR3 protein: ASSQMGGRTYEQY; V gene: TRBV3-1/TRBV3-2; J gene: TRBJ2-7
CDR3 protein: ASSYSFSKNTEAF; V gene: TRBV6-5; J gene: TRBJ1-1
CDR3 protein: ASSYSGRSTGELF; V gene: TRBV5-1; J gene: TRBJ2-2
CDR3 protein: ASTPKGDSDYGYT; V gene: TRBV19; J gene: TRBJ1-2
CDR3 protein: ASSHQGGSNTEAF; V gene: TRBV3-1/TRBV3-2; J gene: TRBJ1-1
CDR3 protein: ASSATGADTEAF; V gene: TRBV19; J gene: TRBJ1-1
CDR3 protein: ASSTYDREETQY; V gene: TRBV19; J gene: TRBJ2-5
CDR3 protein: ASALRINQPQH; V gene: TRBV6-5; J gene: TRBJ1-5
CDR3 protein: ASSLVPINEKLF; V gene: TRBV11-1; J gene: TRBJ1-4
CDR3 protein: ASSIWRGDKNTEAF; V gene: TRBV19; J gene: TRBJ1-1
CDR3 protein: ASSQGLAVQETQY; V gene: TRBV5-1; J gene: TRBJ2-5
CDR3 protein: ASSRQESYEQY; V gene: TRBV6-5; J gene: TRBJ2-7
CDR3 protein: ASSYSGNYGYT; V gene: TRBV27; J gene: TRBJ1-2
CDR3 protein: SVSQGNYGYT; V gene: TRBV29-1; J gene: TRBJ1-2
CDR3 protein: ASSAGLVSNQPQH; V gene: TRBV10-2; J gene: TRBJ1-5
CDR3 protein: ASNGLGGVVLGYT; V gene: TRBV6-4; J gene: TRBJ1-2
CDR3 protein: ASSSRTGYGYT; V gene: TRBV5-4; J gene: TRBJ1-2
CDR3 protein: ASSLMTGAGGELF; V gene: TRBV7-9; J gene: TRBJ2-2
CDR3 protein: ASSQAGTGLRDIQY; V gene: TRBV14; J gene: TRBJ2-4
CDR3 protein: ASNTGNYGYT; V gene: TRBV19; J gene: TRBJ1-2
CDR3 protein: ASSIAGVQETQY; V gene: TRBV4-1; J gene: TRBJ2-5
CDR3 protein: ASSEDRGSTEAF; V gene: TRBV6-1; J gene: TRBJ1-1